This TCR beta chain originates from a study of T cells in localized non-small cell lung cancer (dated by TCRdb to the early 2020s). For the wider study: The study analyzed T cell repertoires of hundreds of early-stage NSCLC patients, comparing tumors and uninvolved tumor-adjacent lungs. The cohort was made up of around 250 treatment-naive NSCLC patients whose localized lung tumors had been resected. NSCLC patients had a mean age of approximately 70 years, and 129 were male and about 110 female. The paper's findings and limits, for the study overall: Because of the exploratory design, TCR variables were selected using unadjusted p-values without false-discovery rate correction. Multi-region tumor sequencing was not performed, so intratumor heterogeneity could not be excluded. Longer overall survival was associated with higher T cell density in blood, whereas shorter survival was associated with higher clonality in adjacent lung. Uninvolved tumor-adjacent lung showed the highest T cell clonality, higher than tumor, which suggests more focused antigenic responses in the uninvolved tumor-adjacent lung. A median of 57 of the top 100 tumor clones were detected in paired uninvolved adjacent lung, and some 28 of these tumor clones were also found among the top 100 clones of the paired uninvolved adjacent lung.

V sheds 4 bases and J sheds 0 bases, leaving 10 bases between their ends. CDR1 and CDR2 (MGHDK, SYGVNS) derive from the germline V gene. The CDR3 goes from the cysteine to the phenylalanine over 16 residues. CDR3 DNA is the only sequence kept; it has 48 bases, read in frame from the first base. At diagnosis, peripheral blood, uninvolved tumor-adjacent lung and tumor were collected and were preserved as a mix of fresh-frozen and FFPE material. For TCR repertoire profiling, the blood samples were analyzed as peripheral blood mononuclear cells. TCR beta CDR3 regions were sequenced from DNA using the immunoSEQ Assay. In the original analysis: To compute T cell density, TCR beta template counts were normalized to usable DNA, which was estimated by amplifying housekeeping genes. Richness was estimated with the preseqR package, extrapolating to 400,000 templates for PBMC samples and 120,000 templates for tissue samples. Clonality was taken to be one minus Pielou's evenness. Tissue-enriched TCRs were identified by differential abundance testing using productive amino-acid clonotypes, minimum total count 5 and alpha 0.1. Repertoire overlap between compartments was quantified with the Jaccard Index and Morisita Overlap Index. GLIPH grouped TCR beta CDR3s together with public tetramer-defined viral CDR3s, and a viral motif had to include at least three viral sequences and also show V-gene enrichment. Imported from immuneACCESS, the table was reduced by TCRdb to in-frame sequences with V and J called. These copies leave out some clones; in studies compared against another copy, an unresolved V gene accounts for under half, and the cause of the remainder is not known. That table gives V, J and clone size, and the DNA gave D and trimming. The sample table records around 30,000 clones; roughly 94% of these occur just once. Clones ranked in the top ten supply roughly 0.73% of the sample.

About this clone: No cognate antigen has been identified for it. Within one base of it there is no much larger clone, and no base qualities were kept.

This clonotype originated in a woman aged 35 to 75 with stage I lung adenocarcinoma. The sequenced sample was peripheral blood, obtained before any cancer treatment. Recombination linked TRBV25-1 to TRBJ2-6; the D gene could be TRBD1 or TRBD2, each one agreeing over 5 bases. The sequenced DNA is TGTGCCAGCAGTGTGGGACCGACCTCTGGGGCCAACGTCCTGACTTTC. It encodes CASSVGPTSGANVLTF. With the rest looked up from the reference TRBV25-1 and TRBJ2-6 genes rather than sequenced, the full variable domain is EADIYQTPRYLVIGTGKKITLECSQTMGHDKMYWYQQDPGMELHLIHYSYGVNSTEKGDLSSESTVSRIRTEHFPLTLESARPSHTSQYLCASSVGPTSGANVLTFGAGSRLTVL.